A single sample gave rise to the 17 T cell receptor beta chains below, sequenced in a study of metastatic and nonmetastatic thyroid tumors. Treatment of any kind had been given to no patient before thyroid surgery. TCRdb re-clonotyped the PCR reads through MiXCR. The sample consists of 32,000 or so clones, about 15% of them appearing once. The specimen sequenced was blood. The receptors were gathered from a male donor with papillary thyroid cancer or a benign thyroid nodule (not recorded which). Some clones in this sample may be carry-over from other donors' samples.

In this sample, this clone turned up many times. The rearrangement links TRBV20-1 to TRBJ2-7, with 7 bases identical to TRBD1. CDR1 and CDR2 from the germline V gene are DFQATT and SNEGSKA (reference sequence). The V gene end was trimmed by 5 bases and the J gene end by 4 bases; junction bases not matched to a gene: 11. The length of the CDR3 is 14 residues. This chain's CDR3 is CSALRQGVPYEQYF. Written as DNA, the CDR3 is TGCAGTGCTCTTCGACAGGGAGTCCCGTACGAGCAGTACTTC.

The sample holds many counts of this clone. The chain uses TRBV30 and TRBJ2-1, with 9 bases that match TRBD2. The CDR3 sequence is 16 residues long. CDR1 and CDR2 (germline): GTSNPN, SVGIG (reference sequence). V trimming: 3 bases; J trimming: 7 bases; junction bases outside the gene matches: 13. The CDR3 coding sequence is TGTGCCTGGAGAACCCCACTAGCGGGCCATGGGAATGAGCAGTTCTTC. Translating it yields CAWRTPLAGHGNEQFF.

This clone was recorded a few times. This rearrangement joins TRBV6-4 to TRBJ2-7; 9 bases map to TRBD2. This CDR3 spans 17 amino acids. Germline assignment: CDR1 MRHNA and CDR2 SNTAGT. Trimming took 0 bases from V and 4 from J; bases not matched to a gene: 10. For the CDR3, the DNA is TGTGCCAGCAGTGACTCCACCCTAGCGGGATTGGAGTACGAGCAGTACTTC. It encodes CASSDSTLAGLEYEQYF.

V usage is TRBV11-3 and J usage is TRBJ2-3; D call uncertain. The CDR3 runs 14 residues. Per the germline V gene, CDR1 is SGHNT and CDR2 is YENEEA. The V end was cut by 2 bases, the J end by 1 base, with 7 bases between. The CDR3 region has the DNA TGTGCCAGCAGCTTAACCCGGGGCACAGATACGCAGTATTTT. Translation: CASSLTRGTDTQYF.

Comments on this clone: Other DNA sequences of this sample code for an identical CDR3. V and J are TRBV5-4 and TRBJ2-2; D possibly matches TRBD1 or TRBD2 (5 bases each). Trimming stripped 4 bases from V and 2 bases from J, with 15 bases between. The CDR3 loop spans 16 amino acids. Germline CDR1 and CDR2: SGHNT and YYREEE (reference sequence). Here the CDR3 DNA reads TGTGCCAGCAGCCTACCGGGACCAGTTAACACCGGGGAGCTGTTTTTT. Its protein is CASSLPGPVNTGELFF.

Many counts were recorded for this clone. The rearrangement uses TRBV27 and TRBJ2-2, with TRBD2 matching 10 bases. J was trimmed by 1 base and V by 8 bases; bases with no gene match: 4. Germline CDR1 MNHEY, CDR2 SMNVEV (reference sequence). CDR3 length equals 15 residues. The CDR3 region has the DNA TGTGCCAGCGGTCGACTAGCGGGGAACACCGGGGAGCTGTTTTTT. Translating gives CASGRLAGNTGELFF.

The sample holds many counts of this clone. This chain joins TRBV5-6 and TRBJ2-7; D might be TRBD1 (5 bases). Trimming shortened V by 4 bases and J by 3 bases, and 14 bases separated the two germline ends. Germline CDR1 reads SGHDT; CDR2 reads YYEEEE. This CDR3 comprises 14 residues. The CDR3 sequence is CASSHPTESYEQYF. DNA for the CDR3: TGTGCCAGCAGCCACCCGACAGAGAGCTACGAGCAGTACTTC. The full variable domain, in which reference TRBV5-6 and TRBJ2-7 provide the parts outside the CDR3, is DAGVTQSPTHLIKTRGQQVTLRCSPKSGHDTVSWYQQALGQGPQFIFQYYEEEERQRGNFPDRFSGHQFPNYSSELNVNALLLGDSALYLCASSHPTESYEQYFGPGTRLTVT.

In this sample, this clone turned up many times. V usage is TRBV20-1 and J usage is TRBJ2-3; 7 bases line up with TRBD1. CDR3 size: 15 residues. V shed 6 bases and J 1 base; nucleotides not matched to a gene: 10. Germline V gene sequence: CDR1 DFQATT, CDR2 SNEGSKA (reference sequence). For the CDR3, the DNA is TGCAGTGCCCATGGGACAGTAACCCGCACAGATACGCAGTATTTT. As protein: CSAHGTVTRTDTQYF.

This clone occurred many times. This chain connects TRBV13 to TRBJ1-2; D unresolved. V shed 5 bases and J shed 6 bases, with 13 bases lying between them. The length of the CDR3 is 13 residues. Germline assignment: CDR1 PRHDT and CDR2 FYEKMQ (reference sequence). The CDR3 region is CASSLTTGNGYTF. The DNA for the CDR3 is TGTGCCAGCAGCCTTACCACCGGGAATGGCTACACCTTC.

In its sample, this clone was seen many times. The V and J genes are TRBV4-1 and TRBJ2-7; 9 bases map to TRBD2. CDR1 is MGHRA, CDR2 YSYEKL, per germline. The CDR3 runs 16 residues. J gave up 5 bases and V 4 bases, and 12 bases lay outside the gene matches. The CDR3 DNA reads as TGCGCCAGCAGCCGACGCGTGGGGACTAGCAGCCACGAGCAGTACTTC. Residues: CASSRRVGTSSHEQYF.

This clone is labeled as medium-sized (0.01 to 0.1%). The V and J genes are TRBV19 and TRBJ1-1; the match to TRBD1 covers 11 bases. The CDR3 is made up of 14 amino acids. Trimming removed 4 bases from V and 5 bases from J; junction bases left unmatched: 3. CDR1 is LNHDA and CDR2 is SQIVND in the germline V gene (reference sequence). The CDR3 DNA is TGTGCCAGTAGTAGGACAGGGGGCGGTACTGAAGCTTTCTTT. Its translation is CASSRTGGGTEAFF.

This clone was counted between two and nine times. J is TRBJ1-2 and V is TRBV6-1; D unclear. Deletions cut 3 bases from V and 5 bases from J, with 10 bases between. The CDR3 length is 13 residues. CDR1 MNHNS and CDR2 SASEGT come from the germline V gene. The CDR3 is CASSESRGYGYTF. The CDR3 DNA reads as TGTGCCAGCAGTGAGAGTCGGGGATATGGCTACACCTTC.

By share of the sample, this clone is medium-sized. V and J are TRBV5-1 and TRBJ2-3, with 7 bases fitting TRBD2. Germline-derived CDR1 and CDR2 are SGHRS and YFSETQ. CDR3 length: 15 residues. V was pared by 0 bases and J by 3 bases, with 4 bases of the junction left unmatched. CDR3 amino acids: CASSLEQRGTDTQYF. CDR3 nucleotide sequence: TGCGCCAGCAGCTTGGAGCAGCGGGGAACAGATACGCAGTATTTT.

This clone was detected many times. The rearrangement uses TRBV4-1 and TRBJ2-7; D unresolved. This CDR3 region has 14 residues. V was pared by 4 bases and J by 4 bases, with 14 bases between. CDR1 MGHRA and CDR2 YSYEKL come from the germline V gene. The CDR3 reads CASSPSGIGYEQYF. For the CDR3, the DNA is TGCGCCAGCAGCCCCTCGGGTATCGGGTACGAGCAGTACTTC.

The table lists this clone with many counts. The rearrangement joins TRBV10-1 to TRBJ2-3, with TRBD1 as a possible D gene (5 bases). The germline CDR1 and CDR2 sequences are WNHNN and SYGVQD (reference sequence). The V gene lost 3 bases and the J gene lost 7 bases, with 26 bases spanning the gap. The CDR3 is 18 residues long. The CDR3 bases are TGCGCCAGCAGTGAAGACCGAGACAGTCCGAGCCCACCCTATACGCAGTATTTT. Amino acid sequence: CASSEDRDSPSPPYTQYF.

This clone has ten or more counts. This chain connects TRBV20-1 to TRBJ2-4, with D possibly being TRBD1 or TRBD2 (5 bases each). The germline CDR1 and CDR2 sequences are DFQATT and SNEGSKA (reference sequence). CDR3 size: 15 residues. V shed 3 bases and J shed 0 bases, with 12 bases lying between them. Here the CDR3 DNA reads TGCAGTGCTAGTGGGTTGGGGGTAGCCAAAAACATTCAGTACTTC. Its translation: CSASGLGVAKNIQYF.

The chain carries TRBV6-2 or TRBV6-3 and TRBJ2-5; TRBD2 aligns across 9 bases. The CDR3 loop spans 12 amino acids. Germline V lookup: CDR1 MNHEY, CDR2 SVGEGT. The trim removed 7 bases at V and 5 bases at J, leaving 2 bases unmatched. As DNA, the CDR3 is TGTGCCAGCACTAGCGGGGAGGAGACCCAGTACTTC. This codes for CASTSGEETQYF.